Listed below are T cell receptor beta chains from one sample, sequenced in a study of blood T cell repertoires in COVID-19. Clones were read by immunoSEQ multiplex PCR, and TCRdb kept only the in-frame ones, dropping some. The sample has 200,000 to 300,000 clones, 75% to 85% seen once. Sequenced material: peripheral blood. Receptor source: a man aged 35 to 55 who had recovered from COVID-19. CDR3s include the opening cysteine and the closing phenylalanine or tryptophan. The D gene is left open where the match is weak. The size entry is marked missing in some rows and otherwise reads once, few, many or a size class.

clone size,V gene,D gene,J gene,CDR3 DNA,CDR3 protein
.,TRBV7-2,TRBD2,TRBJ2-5,TGTGCCAGCAGCTTACGTCCGGGAGGTGAGACCCAGTACTTC,CASSLRPGGETQYF
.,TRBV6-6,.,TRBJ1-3,TGTGCCAGCAGTTACTCGCGACAGGAAGGAAACACCATATATTTT,CASSYSRQEGNTIYF
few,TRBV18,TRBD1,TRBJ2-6,TGTGCCAGCTCATCGGACAGGGACGGGCTTGGGACTGGGGCCAACGTCCTGACTTTC,CASSSDRDGLGTGANVLTF
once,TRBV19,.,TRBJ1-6,TGTGCCAGTAGTATAACGGGGAGGGTGGCACCCCTCCACTTT,CASSITGRVAPLHF
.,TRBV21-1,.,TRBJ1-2,TGTGCCAGCAGCGGGACAGGGGCGACTAACTATGGCTACACCTTC,CASSGTGATNYGYTF
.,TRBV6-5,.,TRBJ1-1,TGTGCCAGCACCTCACACCGACACGAAGCTTTCTTT,CASTSHRHEAFF
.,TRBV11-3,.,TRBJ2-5,TGTGCCAGCAGCTCTAGTTGGTTGCGGGGTCAAGAGACCCAGTACTTC,CASSSSWLRGQETQYF
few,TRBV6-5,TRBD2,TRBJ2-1,TGTGCCAGCAGCCGACGGGGAGCGGGAGCCCTTGAGCAGTTCTTC,CASSRRGAGALEQFF
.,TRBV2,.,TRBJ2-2,TGTGCCAGCTATACAGGGTCCGGGGAGCTGTTTTTT,CASYTGSGELFF
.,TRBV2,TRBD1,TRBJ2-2,TGTGCCAGCAGGACAGGGGCTGTCGGGGAGCTGTTTTTT,CASRTGAVGELFF
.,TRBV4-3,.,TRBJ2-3,TGCGCCAGCAGCCAAGATTATGCGGGGAGCACAGATACGCAGTATTTT,CASSQDYAGSTDTQYF
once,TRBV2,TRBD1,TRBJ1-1,TGTGCCAGCAGTGAAACAGGGGACCCTTGGGATGAAGCTTTCTTT,CASSETGDPWDEAFF